The 18 T cell receptor beta chains below come from one sample, sequenced in a study of T cells in Graves' hyperthyroidism and ophthalmopathy. TCR beta CDR3 sequences were amplified from RNA transcripts. HTBI primers were the set used in a first-round RT-PCR of the TCR CDR3. TCRdb passed the multiplex PCR reads through MiXCR, listing each CDR3 protein once. The repertoire holds about 840,000 distinct CDR3 sequences, with around 39% as singletons. Sequenced material: blood. The receptors here all came from a man in his late teens or twenties with Graves' hyperthyroidism.

There are a few counts of this clonotype. The chain recombines TRBV7-9 with TRBJ1-3; D remains ambiguous. Deletions cut 3 bases from V and 0 bases from J, with 9 bases between. Germline CDR1 SEHNR, CDR2 FQNEAQ (reference sequence). The CDR3 consists of 15 residues. In DNA form, the CDR3 reads TGTGCCAGCAGCTTTCAGGAGATCTCTGGAAACACCATATATTTT. This gives the protein CASSFQEISGNTIYF.

J is TRBJ1-2 and V is TRBV20-1; D gene uncertain. CDR1 DFQATT and CDR2 SNEGSKA come from the germline V gene (reference sequence). The CDR3 has 11 amino acids. V lost 4 bases to trimming and J lost 1 base, with 4 bases between them. CDR3 protein: CSAKDNYGYTF. In DNA, the CDR3 is TGCAGTGCTAAAGATAACTATGGCTACACCTTC.

This chain connects TRBV19 to TRBJ2-2; D is unclear. This CDR3 has 12 residues. Trimming took off 7 bases at V and 6 bases at J, with 9 bases between the two ends. CDR1 and CDR2 from the germline V gene are LNHDA and SQIVND (reference sequence). Here the CDR3 reads CASKEQSGELFF. In DNA form, the CDR3 reads TGTGCCAGTAAAGAACAGTCCGGGGAGCTGTTTTTT. The full variable domain, in which reference TRBV19 and TRBJ2-2 provide the parts outside the CDR3, is DGGITQSPKYLFRKEGQNVTLSCEQNLNHDAMYWYRQDPGQGLRLIYYSQIVNDFQKGDIAEGYSVSREKKESFPLTVTSAQKNPTAFYLCASKEQSGELFFGEGSRLTVL.

This clonotype was observed at least ten times. The CDR3 sequence is CATSRGASSYEQYF. Here the CDR3 DNA reads TGTGCCACCAGCAGAGGGGCCAGCTCCTACGAGCAGTACTTC. The chain joins TRBV15 to TRBJ2-7, with D uncertain. CDR1 and CDR2 (germline): LNHNV, YYDKDF (reference sequence). This CDR3 contains 14 residues. V was shortened by 1 base and J by 0 bases, with 7 bases between the two germline ends.

This clonotype was recorded at least ten times. This rearrangement joins TRBV12-3 or TRBV12-4 to TRBJ1-1; D ambiguous. V was shortened by 6 bases and J by 1 base, with 12 bases between the two germline ends. CDR3 length: 14 amino acids. DNA of the CDR3: TGTGCCAGCAGGTTAAAGTTGGGGAACACTGAAGCTTTCTTT. This translates into CASRLKLGNTEAFF.

A single count supports this clonotype. This sequence joins TRBV12-3 or TRBV12-4 and TRBJ2-5, with a weak D call TRBD1 (5 bases). The CDR3 has 16 amino acids. Deletions cut 4 bases from V and 5 bases from J, with 20 bases between. CDR3 DNA: TGTGCCAGCAGTTACTCTTTGGGGCCGCCTACGGAGACCCAGTACTTC. It encodes CASSYSLGPPTETQYF.

This clonotype was detected many times. This chain joins TRBV2 and TRBJ1-2, with 7 bases matching TRBD1. Germline lookup yields CDR1 SNHLY and CDR2 FYNNEI. This CDR3 has 14 residues. After removal of 3 bases from V and 7 bases from J, the junction contained 8 bases not matched to a gene. The CDR3 loop is CASSEEQGNGGYTF. The DNA for the CDR3 is TGTGCCAGCAGTGAGGAACAGGGGAATGGTGGCTACACCTTC.

The chain combines TRBV6-1 with TRBJ1-5, with 7 positions matching TRBD1. This CDR3 is built from 14 residues. V was clipped by 6 bases and J by 7 bases; unmatched bases: 9. The germline V gene has CDR1 MNHNS and CDR2 SASEGT. CDR3 sequence (DNA): TGTGCCAGCAGGAGCAGGGGGGAACGGCAGCCCCAGCATTTT. Amino acid sequence: CASRSRGERQPQHF.

CDR3 sequence reads: CSVAGPGQATRGYTF. The CDR3 region has the DNA TGCAGCGTTGCGGGGCCGGGACAGGCAACTCGGGGCTACACCTTC. This chain joins TRBV29-1 and TRBJ1-2; TRBD1 agrees at 8 bases. The CDR3 extends over 15 amino acids. Germline CDR1 SQVTM, CDR2 ANQGSEA. The J segment lost 8 bases and the V segment lost 4 bases, leaving 15 bases of the junction unmatched.

This clonotype was observed a handful of times. The chain combines TRBV12-3 or TRBV12-4 with TRBJ1-5; 7 bases fit TRBD1. CDR3 length: 17 amino acids. The J segment lost 2 bases and the V segment lost 4 bases, leaving 11 bases of the junction unmatched. The CDR3, as DNA: TGTGCCAGCAGTTCATTGACAGGGCGAGGAGGCAATCAGCCCCAGCATTTT. This codes for CASSSLTGRGGNQPQHF.

In its sample, this clonotype was seen a few times. V gene TRBV7-2 combines with J gene TRBJ1-4, with D hard to call. V lost 3 bases and J lost 8, with 16 bases in between. The CDR3 runs to 15 residues. Looked up from germline, CDR1 is SGHTA and CDR2 is FQGNSA. CDR3 region: CASSLAFRREEKLFF. DNA for the CDR3: TGTGCCAGCAGCTTGGCCTTCCGACGGGAGGAAAAACTGTTTTTT.

This clonotype was detected ten times or more. This sequence joins TRBV29-1 and TRBJ1-5; D is perhaps TRBD1 (6 bases). There are 14 residues in the CDR3. Trimming removed 4 bases from V and 1 base from J, with 11 bases in between. The germline CDR1 and CDR2 sequences are SQVTM and ANQGSEA. The DNA for the CDR3 is TGCAGCGTTGCTACAGGGTCAAGCAATCAGCCCCAGCATTTT. Translated: CSVATGSSNQPQHF.

This clonotype has at least ten counts. V gene TRBV25-1 combines with J gene TRBJ1-5; possibly TRBD1 for D (6 bases). Germline V lookup: CDR1 MGHDK, CDR2 SYGVNS. This CDR3 region has 14 residues. Trimming removed 6 bases from V and 5 bases from J, with 14 bases in between. CDR3 DNA sequence: TGTGCCAGCAGCAGAGGACAGTCTGATCAGCCCCAGCATTTT. Its protein is CASSRGQSDQPQHF. Using reference TRBV25-1 and TRBJ1-5 for the parts outside the CDR3, the full variable domain is EADIYQTPRYLVIGTGKKITLECSQTMGHDKMYWYQQDPGMELHLIHYSYGVNSTEKGDLSSESTVSRIRTEHFPLTLESARPSHTSQYLCASSRGQSDQPQHFGDGTRLSIL.

About this clonotype itself: A clone one base away is much larger, so this may be a read error. J is TRBJ2-7 and V is TRBV7-8, with 9 positions matching TRBD1. This CDR3 comprises 14 residues. Germline V gene data show CDR1 as SGHVS and CDR2 as FQNEAQ. In DNA form, the CDR3 reads TGTGCCAGCAGCTTAGCCGGGACAGGGAACGAGCAGTGCTTC. It codes for CASSLAGTGNEQCF.

CDR3 sequence: CSAGYRADFYEQYF. The CDR3 DNA sequence: TGCAGTGCTGGATACCGAGCGGACTTCTACGAGCAGTACTTC. The chain employs TRBV20-1 and TRBJ2-7; D possibly corresponds to TRBD2 (5 bases). V lost 5 bases to trimming and J lost 3 bases, with 17 bases between them. The CDR3 spans 14 residues. Germline-derived CDR1 and CDR2 are DFQATT and SNEGSKA (reference sequence).

CDR3 DNA sequence: TGTGCCAGCACCTCCATAGGGGCCCAAGAGACCCAGTACTTC. Residues: CASTSIGAQETQYF. The rearrangement uses TRBV27 and TRBJ2-5; TRBD1 is a possible D gene (5 bases). V was trimmed by 7 bases and J by 1 base, leaving 13 bases between them. CDR3 size: 14 residues. CDR1 and CDR2 from the germline V gene are MNHEY and SMNVEV (reference sequence).

In its sample, this clonotype was seen a few times. V and J are TRBV5-7 and TRBJ2-2; D is undetermined. TRBV5-7 is placed among ORFs of uncertain function. V lost 2 bases and J 5 bases, leaving 7 bases between the germline ends. The CDR3 contains 13 residues. The CDR3 bases are TGTGCCAGCAGCTTCTGGGTGACCGGGGAGCTGTTTTTT. It encodes CASSFWVTGELFF.

DNA for the CDR3: TGTGCCAGCAGGGCCCGTCCGGGTTTCAACTATGGCTACACCTTC. It codes for CASRARPGFNYGYTF. The chain is built from TRBV10-3 and TRBJ1-2; tentative D call: TRBD1 (5 bases). The germline V gene has CDR1 ENHRY and CDR2 SYGVKD. Trimming pared 10 bases from V and 2 bases from J, leaving 20 bases between. The CDR3 sequence is 15 residues long.